Each of the 14 T cell receptor beta chains below was sequenced from the same sample in a study of glioma-infiltrating T cells. TCR alpha and beta CDR3 regions were amplified from RNA using iRepertoire nested multiplex PCR. MiXCR, applied by TCRdb to the multiplex PCR reads, yields one record per CDR3 protein. The data hold approximately 110,000 distinct CDR3 sequences, with around 23% observed a single time. Sequenced input: glioma tissue, nonneoplastic brain tissue, or PBMCs (not recorded which). The receptor set was obtained from a human donor with low-grade glioma or glioblastoma, undergoing nonglioma brain surgery, or in good health (not recorded which).

This clonotype occurred many times. The J gene is TRBJ2-1, the V gene TRBV6-1; D is unresolved. Germline V gene data show CDR1 as MNHNS and CDR2 as SASEGT. The length of the CDR3 is 13 residues. V lost 5 bases, J lost 8 bases, and 13 bases lay in between. The DNA for the CDR3 is TGTGCCAGCAGTTTTCCGGCCGGCTATGAGCAGTTCTTC. As protein: CASSFPAGYEQFF.

This clonotype has at least ten counts. V usage is TRBV4-3 and J usage is TRBJ2-2, with no clear D. The CDR3 runs 15 residues. V was shortened by 1 base and J by 4 bases, with 10 bases between the two germline ends. From germline, CDR1 is LGHNA and CDR2 YSLEER. The CDR3 DNA is TGCGCCAGCAGCCAAGGGAGCAGAGCCACCGGGGAGCTGTTTTTT. The encoded protein is CASSQGSRATGELFF.

As for this clonotype: A single base separates this from a much larger clone, so it may be a read error. This chain uses TRBV7-2 with TRBJ1-3; weak D call: TRBD1 (6 bases). CDR1 and CDR2 from the germline V gene are SGHTA and FQGNSA. This CDR3 is 15 amino acids long. CDR3 protein: CASSITGLSGNAIYF. The CDR3 nucleotides are TGTGCCAGCAGCATAACAGGGCTCTCTGGAAACGCCATATATTTT. Filled out from reference TRBV7-2 and TRBJ1-3, the complete variable domain reads GAGVSQSPSNKVTEKGKDVELRCDPISGHTALYWYRQSLGQGLEFLIYFQGNSAPDKSGLPSDRFSAERTGGSVSTLTIQRTQQEDSAVYLCASSITGLSGNAIYFGEGSWLTVV.

Ten or more counts support this clonotype. This rearrangement joins TRBV18 to TRBJ1-1; D is unclear. This CDR3 comprises 12 residues. Germline lookup yields CDR1 KGHSH and CDR2 LQKENI. V was pared by 4 bases and J by 7 bases, with 10 bases between. The CDR3 sequence: CASSRSSDEAFF. CDR3 in DNA: TGTGCCAGCTCACGGTCCTCTGATGAAGCTTTCTTT.

This clonotype was picked up many times. This rearrangement joins TRBV7-2 to TRBJ2-5; 7 bases match TRBD2. The CDR3 has 15 amino acids. Germline values: CDR1 SGHTA, CDR2 FQGNSA. V trimming: 2 bases; J trimming: 2 bases; junction bases outside the gene matches: 5. The CDR3 bases are TGTGCCAGCAGCTTAAGGGGAGCGGGGCAAGAGACCCAGTACTTC. Translation gives CASSLRGAGQETQYF.

A single count supports this clonotype. This may arise from a read error, as a much more abundant clone is one base away. The V call is TRBV19, the J call TRBJ2-1; 9 bases are shared with TRBD2. There are 17 residues in the CDR3. The V gene end was trimmed by 5 bases and the J gene end by 5 bases; junction bases not matched to a gene: 13. In germline, CDR1 is LNHDA, CDR2 SQIVND (reference sequence). The chain's CDR3 is CASSALLAGVPHNEQFF. The CDR3 nucleotides read TGTGCCAGTAGTGCGCTACTAGCGGGTGTCCCCCACAATGAGCAGTTCTTC.

This clonotype turned up a few times. This chain links TRBV29-1 with TRBJ2-7; 7 bases are a match to TRBD2. Germline V gives CDR1 SQVTM, CDR2 ANQGSEA. With V trimmed by 4 bases and J by 3 bases, 6 bases remained unmatched. This CDR3 spans 13 amino acids. The CDR3 DNA follows: TGCAGCGTTGGCTTAGGCGGGAGCTACGAGCAGTACTTC. This encodes CSVGLGGSYEQYF.

This clonotype was found many times. V usage is TRBV15 and J usage is TRBJ1-5, with unresolved D. This CDR3 has 18 amino acids. From germline, CDR1 is LNHNV and CDR2 YYDKDF (reference sequence). Trimming cost V 0 bases and J 1 base, with 16 bases left between them. CDR3 DNA: TGTGCCACCAGCAGAGATCACCGGCTATGGTTAAGCAATCAGCCCCAGCATTTT. Its translation is CATSRDHRLWLSNQPQHF.

This clonotype showed up many times. V and J are TRBV20-1 and TRBJ1-2; D is unclear. CDR1 DFQATT and CDR2 SNEGSKA come from the germline V gene (reference sequence). The CDR3 loop spans 12 amino acids. With 1 base removed from V and 7 bases from J, the gap between germline ends came to 10 bases. DNA for the CDR3: TGCAGTGCTAGAGTTTTAGTATTTGGCTACACCTTC. It translates to CSARVLVFGYTF.

V usage is TRBV5-6 and J usage is TRBJ2-1; D ambiguous. V gave up 7 bases and J gave up 1 base, with 15 bases separating them. The CDR3 sequence is 15 residues long. Germline CDR1 and CDR2: SGHDT and YYEEEE. In DNA, the CDR3 is TGTGCCAGCGCCAGGAAACGGTGGTCCTACAATGAGCAGTTCTTC. Translated, it gives CASARKRWSYNEQFF.

As concerns this clonotype: Since a much larger clone is just one base distant, this may be a read error. The rearrangement links TRBV2 to TRBJ2-1; TRBD1 matches 7 bases. Gene TRBJ2-7 matches the end of the DNA better, so the J call may be wrong. The CDR3 contains 12 residues. The germline gives CDR1 SNHLY, CDR2 FYNNEI. The CDR3 DNA follows: TGTGCCATTTGGGACAGCCCCTACGAGCAGTACTTC. It encodes CAIWDSPYEQYF.

The table lists this clonotype with a count of one. One end of the junction fails to match germline, which may point to a read error. V and J are TRBV20-1 and TRBJ2-1; 10 nucleotides agree with TRBD2. Germline values: CDR1 DFQATT, CDR2 SNEGSKA (reference sequence). This CDR3 has 16 amino acids. CDR3 sequence: CSAMEEAGGKYNKQFF. The CDR3 coding sequence is TGCAGTGCTATGGAGGAAGCGGGAGGGAAATACAATAAGCAGTTCTTC.

This clonotype has at least ten counts. This rearrangement joins TRBV28 to TRBJ2-5; D is perhaps TRBD2 (6 bases). Trimming cost V 7 bases and J 4 bases, with 16 bases left between them. Looked up from germline, CDR1 is MDHEN and CDR2 is SYDVKM. The CDR3 loop spans 14 amino acids. This chain's CDR3 is CASTQGVAVETQYF. The CDR3 DNA sequence: TGTGCCAGCACCCAAGGGGTAGCGGTAGAGACCCAGTACTTC.

This clonotype has just a few counts. This chain uses TRBV5-6 with TRBJ2-7, with 9 positions matching TRBD2. The V gene's germline CDR1 is SGHDT and CDR2 YYEEEE. The CDR3 consists of 14 residues. V trimming: 0 bases; J trimming: 5 bases; junction bases outside the gene matches: 3. The CDR3 loop reads CASSLGLAVNEQYF. CDR3 nucleotide sequence: TGTGCCAGCAGCTTGGGACTAGCGGTCAACGAGCAGTACTTC. Combining the CDR3 with reference TRBV5-6 and TRBJ2-7 gives the whole variable domain DAGVTQSPTHLIKTRGQQVTLRCSPKSGHDTVSWYQQALGQGPQFIFQYYEEEERQRGNFPDRFSGHQFPNYSSELNVNALLLGDSALYLCASSLGLAVNEQYFGPGTRLTVT.